The 14 T cell receptor beta chains below were found in one sample sequenced in a study of blood T cell repertoires in COVID-19. Method: immunoSEQ multiplex PCR; TCRdb's copy keeps in-frame clones and lacks some. The top ten clones hold about 9.4% of a sample with around 150,000 clones, approximately 87% of them seen once. The specimen was peripheral blood. The receptors stem from an older woman with COVID-19, enrolled during active disease.

The rearrangement uses TRBV30 and TRBJ2-7; 7 positions match TRBD1. The V gene's germline CDR1 is GTSNPN and CDR2 SVGIG (reference sequence). V was pared by 4 bases and J by 5 bases, with 2 bases of the junction left unmatched. The CDR3 has 11 residues. The CDR3, as DNA: TGTGCCTGGAAAGACAGGGACGAGCAGTACTTC. It codes for CAWKDRDEQYF. Full variable domain (outside the CDR3, taken from reference TRBV30 and TRBJ2-7): SQTIHQWPATLVQPVGSPLSLECTVEGTSNPNLYWYRQAAGRGLQLLFYSVGIGQISSEVPQNLSASRPQDRQFILSSKKLLLSDSGFYLCAWKDRDEQYFGPGTRLTVT.

V usage is TRBV7-9 and J usage is TRBJ1-2; D gene ambiguous. With 1 base removed from V and 2 bases from J, the gap between germline ends came to 8 bases. The CDR3 sequence is 14 residues long. In germline, CDR1 is SEHNR, CDR2 FQNEAQ (reference sequence). CDR3 in DNA: TGTGCCAGCAGCTTAGGGGCACAGAACTATGGCTACACCTTC. Translation gives CASSLGAQNYGYTF.

The chain combines TRBV28 with TRBJ2-5; the match to TRBD1 covers 7 bases. Trimming cost V 6 bases and J 3 bases; bases outside gene matches: 13. CDR3 size: 16 residues. Germline V lookup: CDR1 MDHEN, CDR2 SYDVKM. The DNA of the CDR3 is TGTGCCAGCAGCACTAATTCCCGGGACAGAAAAGAGACCCAGTACTTC. As protein: CASSTNSRDRKETQYF.

This chain joins TRBV27 and TRBJ2-7, with D maybe TRBD1 (6 bases). Trimming took off 5 bases at V and 5 bases at J, with 22 bases between the two ends. The CDR3 consists of 16 residues. Germline V gene sequence: CDR1 MNHEY, CDR2 SMNVEV (reference sequence). In DNA form, the CDR3 reads TGTGCCAGCAGTCCCTACGGGGAAGGGGGAGCGCACGAGCAGTACTTC. Protein: CASSPYGEGGAHEQYF.

This CDR3 reads CASSYLFGVGANVLTF. DNA of the CDR3: TGTGCCAGCAGTTACTTATTCGGGGTTGGGGCCAACGTCCTGACTTTC. V is TRBV6-5 and J is TRBJ2-6; tentative D call: TRBD2 (5 bases). The CDR3 extends over 16 amino acids. The V gene's germline CDR1 is MNHEY and CDR2 SVGAGI. Trimming removed 1 base at V and 3 bases at J, with 10 bases between.

The V and J genes are TRBV5-1 and TRBJ1-1; TRBD1 agrees at 8 bases. V lost 0 bases to trimming and J lost 5 bases; unmatched junction nucleotides: 6. Germline CDR1 is SGHRS and CDR2 is YFSETQ. This CDR3 contains 15 residues. CDR3 amino acids: CASSLGQGARTEAFF. The CDR3 coding sequence is TGCGCCAGCAGCTTGGGGCAGGGGGCGAGGACTGAAGCTTTCTTT.

V is TRBV6-5 and J is TRBJ2-7; tentatively, D is TRBD1 (8 bases). CDR3 length equals 15 residues. V shed 0 bases and J shed 4 bases, with 13 bases lying between them. Germline lookup yields CDR1 MNHEY and CDR2 SVGAGI. In DNA, the CDR3 is TGTGCCAGCAGTTACTCGAACAGGGGGGGTTACGAGCAGTACTTC. This encodes CASSYSNRGGYEQYF.

The CDR3 bases are TGTGCCAGCAGTTTGGAGGGCTGGCAGCCCCAGCATTTT. This encodes CASSLEGWQPQHF. The chain joins TRBV12-3 or TRBV12-4 to TRBJ1-5; no definite D call. Trimming cost V 3 bases and J 7 bases, with 10 bases left between them. This CDR3 has 13 residues.

The chain recombines TRBV11-2 with TRBJ2-1, with a weak D call TRBD1 (6 bases). The CDR3 length is 14 residues. CDR1 is SGHAT and CDR2 is FQNNGV in the germline V gene. Trimming cost V 5 bases and J 8 bases, with 16 bases left between them. Written as DNA, the CDR3 is TGTGCCAGCAGCCTGTTATCGGGACAATATGAGCAGTTCTTC. Translated: CASSLLSGQYEQFF. Filled out from reference TRBV11-2 and TRBJ2-1, the complete variable domain reads EAGVAQSPRYKIIEKRQSVAFWCNPISGHATLYWYQQILGQGPKLLIQFQNNGVVDDSQLPKDRFSAERLKGVDSTLKIQPAKLEDSAVYLCASSLLSGQYEQFFGPGTRLTVL.

The chain combines TRBV6-6 with TRBJ1-1; D unclear. The V gene's germline CDR1 is MNHNY and CDR2 SVGAGI (reference sequence). The V and J ends lost 8 bases and 1 base respectively, with 5 bases between them. The CDR3 has 11 residues. In DNA, the CDR3 is TGTGCCAGCGGCCGGAACACTGAAGCTTTCTTT. It specifies CASGRNTEAFF.

This clone was seen only a few times. This chain links TRBV20-1 with TRBJ2-3; D is uncertain. CDR1 is DFQATT and CDR2 is SNEGSKA in the germline V gene (reference sequence). There are 11 residues in the CDR3. Trimming took 6 bases from V and 6 from J, leaving 10 bases between them. The CDR3, as DNA: TGCAGTGCAGTGTTAGCCGATACGCAGTATTTT. It encodes CSAVLADTQYF.

This clone was seen a handful of times. V gene TRBV3-1 (or the pseudogene TRBV3-2) combines with J gene TRBJ1-3; 12 bases line up with TRBD1. This CDR3 region has 17 residues. Trimming took 4 bases from V and 8 from J; bases not matched to a gene: 12. Germline V CDR1 and CDR2: LGHDT, YNNKEL (reference sequence). The CDR3 loop reads CASSPRPGTGGRDTIYF. In DNA, the CDR3 is TGTGCCAGCAGCCCCCGCCCCGGGACAGGGGGCAGGGACACCATATATTTT.

The chain employs TRBV5-6 and TRBJ1-1, with D possibly being TRBD1 (5 bases). V lost 3 bases to trimming and J lost 3 bases, with 12 bases between them. From germline, CDR1 is SGHDT and CDR2 YYEEEE. This CDR3 is 14 amino acids long. The CDR3 bases are TGTGCCAGCAGCTGGGGCAGCGGGGACACTGAAGCTTTCTTT. Amino acids: CASSWGSGDTEAFF.

Only one count was recorded for this clone. The chain links TRBV12-3 or TRBV12-4 to TRBJ1-5; no reliable D call. The CDR3 runs to 12 residues. With 7 bases removed from V and 7 bases from J, the gap between germline ends came to 11 bases. CDR3: CASNFGGQPQHF. Here the CDR3 DNA reads TGTGCCAGCAACTTCGGAGGACAGCCCCAGCATTTT.